A single sample is the source of the 14 T cell receptor beta chains below, sequenced in a study of blood T cell repertoires in COVID-19. Produced via immunoSEQ multiplex PCR; TCRdb's table is partial and in-frame only. The sample includes 150,000 to 200,000 clones, roughly 87% of them seen just once. Sequenced input: PBMCs or T cells enriched from blood (not recorded which). These receptors were taken from a human donor with acute COVID-19. The donor label of this sample is uncertain.

The rearrangement links TRBV4-3 to TRBJ1-2; D gene uncertain. The V end lost 1 base, the J end lost 4 bases, and 10 bases lay between the germline ends. The CDR3 length is 14 residues. CDR1 and CDR2 from the germline V gene are LGHNA and YSLEER. The DNA of the CDR3 is TGCGCCAGCAGCCAAGGTTTGGAGGGCTATGGCTACACCTTC. This encodes CASSQGLEGYGYTF.

This clone was observed a single time. This chain links TRBV4-1 with TRBJ2-7; D unresolved. Trimming shortened V by 4 bases and J by 3 bases, and 16 bases separated the two germline ends. CDR3 size: 15 residues. Germline-derived CDR1 and CDR2 are MGHRA and YSYEKL. The CDR3 here is CASSPNRQTGYEQYF. CDR3 nucleotides: TGCGCCAGCAGCCCAAATAGGCAAACGGGCTACGAGCAGTACTTC.

The chain joins TRBV5-4 to TRBJ2-3, with TRBD1 identical over 8 bases. This CDR3 has 17 amino acids. The germline gives CDR1 SGHNT, CDR2 YYREEE (reference sequence). Trimming took 0 bases from V and 0 from J; bases not matched to a gene: 6. CDR3 in amino acids: CASSLGAGGYSTDTQYF. The CDR3 DNA reads as TGTGCCAGCAGCTTGGGAGCAGGGGGCTATAGCACAGATACGCAGTATTTT.

The J gene is TRBJ1-3, the V gene TRBV6-6; no definite D call. CDR3 length: 15 residues. Germline loops: CDR1 MNHNY, CDR2 SVGAGI (reference sequence). The V and J ends lost 4 bases and 0 bases respectively, with 10 bases between them. The CDR3 DNA is TGTGCCAGCAGTTCTACAGCGGACTCTGGAAACACCATATATTTT. It translates to CASSSTADSGNTIYF.

The gene calls are TRBV13 and TRBJ1-1; D call uncertain. CDR1 and CDR2 (germline): PRHDT, FYEKMQ (reference sequence). Trimming stripped 5 bases from V and 0 bases from J, with 13 bases between. The CDR3 contains 15 residues. Written as DNA, the CDR3 is TGTGCCAGCAGCATAAGAGGGAGGTTGAACACTGAAGCTTTCTTT. This encodes CASSIRGRLNTEAFF.

V usage is TRBV5-4 and J usage is TRBJ1-1, with 8 bases identical to TRBD1. V was clipped by 2 bases and J by 3 bases; unmatched bases: 6. Germline CDR1 reads SGHNT; CDR2 reads YYREEE (reference sequence). The CDR3 sequence is 15 residues long. As DNA, the CDR3 is TGTGCCAGCAGCTTAAGCGCGACAGGGGACACTGAAGCTTTCTTT. Encoded protein: CASSLSATGDTEAFF.

This clone has only a few counts. The chain is built from TRBV11-2 and TRBJ1-2; D is perhaps TRBD1 (6 bases). Germline V CDR1 and CDR2: SGHAT, FQNNGV. There are 13 residues in the CDR3. V shed 7 bases and J shed 4 bases, with 13 bases lying between them. CDR3 nucleotide sequence: TGTGCCAGCACCCTAACAGGGTCCTATGGCTACACCTTC. It codes for CASTLTGSYGYTF.

The chain joins TRBV11-2 to TRBJ1-2, with 9 nucleotides matching TRBD1. The J segment lost 8 bases and the V segment lost 4 bases, leaving 8 bases of the junction unmatched. The CDR3 loop spans 14 amino acids. Germline V CDR1 and CDR2: SGHAT, FQNNGV. The CDR3 region has the DNA TGTGCCAGCAGCTCACAGGGGGCTTTGGGAGGCTACACCTTC. Encoded protein: CASSSQGALGGYTF. Full variable domain (remainder filled in from reference TRBV11-2 and TRBJ1-2): EAGVAQSPRYKIIEKRQSVAFWCNPISGHATLYWYQQILGQGPKLLIQFQNNGVVDDSQLPKDRFSAERLKGVDSTLKIQPAKLEDSAVYLCASSSQGALGGYTFGSGTRLTVV.

The CDR3 region has the DNA TGTGCCAGCAGCTTAAGTGCCACCGGCGGTCTCTCAACGGATGAAAAACTGTTTTTT. Its protein product is CASSLSATGGLSTDEKLFF. The chain employs TRBV13 and TRBJ1-4; D remains unclear. The CDR3 loop spans 19 amino acids. V was trimmed by 2 bases and J by 6 bases, leaving 25 bases between them. CDR1 and CDR2 from the germline V gene are PRHDT and FYEKMQ (reference sequence).

The V gene is TRBV27, the J gene TRBJ1-1; no reliable D call. Looked up from germline, CDR1 is MNHEY and CDR2 is SMNVEV (reference sequence). The V and J ends lost 8 bases and 0 bases respectively, with 10 bases between them. The CDR3 spans 13 residues. For the CDR3, the DNA is TGTGCCAGCCGCCGAGGGCTGAACACTGAAGCTTTCTTT. Its protein product is CASRRGLNTEAFF.

The chain employs TRBV19 and TRBJ1-5; D may be TRBD1 (6 bases). This CDR3 contains 15 residues. V lost 6 bases, J lost 6 bases, and 18 bases lay in between. Per germline, CDR1 LNHDA and CDR2 SQIVND (reference sequence). The CDR3 DNA reads as TGTGCCAGTAGCTACGACCTGGAAGGGGGTCAGCCCCAGCATTTT. Translation gives CASSYDLEGGQPQHF.

V is TRBV25-1 and J is TRBJ1-6; no clear D gene. Trimming pared 1 base from V and 4 bases from J, leaving 8 bases between. Germline loops: CDR1 MGHDK, CDR2 SYGVNS. This CDR3 contains 15 residues. The CDR3 here is CASSESLLYNSPLHF. CDR3 DNA: TGTGCCAGCAGTGAATCCCTGTTGTATAATTCACCCCTCCACTTT.

The chain has TRBV9 and TRBJ2-2; unclear D gene. Germline V gives CDR1 SGDLS, CDR2 YYNGEE. V gave up 0 bases and J gave up 1 base, with 7 bases separating them. CDR3 length: 15 amino acids. This CDR3 reads CASSVGGQNTGELFF. In DNA form, the CDR3 reads TGTGCCAGCAGCGTAGGAGGCCAGAACACCGGGGAGCTGTTTTTT.

The genes are TRBV7-2 and TRBJ1-2; maybe TRBD1 (6 bases). CDR3 length equals 14 residues. The germline V gene has CDR1 SGHTA and CDR2 FQGNSA. The V and J ends lost 3 bases and 5 bases respectively, with 13 bases between them. In nucleotides, the CDR3 is TGTGCCAGCAGCTTTGGGGGGGCGGATTATGGCTACACCTTC. Translation: CASSFGGADYGYTF.